The 27 T cell receptor beta chains below come from one sample, sequenced in a study of regulatory T cells in long-lasting Graves disease listed by TCRdb under 2021. In light of the paper, this sample's time point label describes: newly diagnosed GD, antithyroid drugs for less than 3 months. For both TCR sequencing and RNA sequencing, RNA was extracted from PBMCs in TRIzol. Receptors were amplified or captured by multiplex PCR. Sequenced on an Illumina HiSeq 4000. TCR beta libraries were built with iRepertoire HTBI primers and Arm-PCR amplification of CDR3 regions. Starting from the raw public reads, TCRdb applied fastp trimming at Q25, assembled clones with MiXCR and retained in-frame beta chains. Identical CDR3 protein sequences are pooled into one entry, listed with their most common genes and DNA. Recorded for this sample are about 210,000 distinct CDR3 sequences; around a fifth of them occurred a single time. Together, the top ten hold about 10% of the sample.

The same specimen was also included in a second study, on T cells in Graves' hyperthyroidism and ophthalmopathy.

The input for sequencing was peripheral blood mononuclear cells (PBMCs), taken at new diagnosis, from a patient treated with antithyroid drugs. Receptor source: a woman in her 30s with Graves disease. Donor details come from another sample of the same person, matched by shared clones.

This clonotype was seen a few times. A read error is possible here, since a much larger clone lies one base away. The V call is TRBV30, the J call TRBJ2-5, with no clear D. Gene TRBJ2-1 matches the end of the DNA better, so the J call may be wrong. Germline CDR1 and CDR2: GTSNPN and SVGIG (reference sequence). CDR3 size: 12 residues. In DNA, the CDR3 is TGTGCCTGGTGTGACCCCCCCAAGGGGCAGTTCTTC. Its protein is CAWCDPPKGQFF.

This clonotype was seen ten or more times. The genes are TRBV28 and TRBJ1-5; the D gene is possibly TRBD1 (5 bases). V was cut by 8 bases and J by 7 bases, with 18 bases left in between. CDR3 length: 14 residues. Germline CDR1 MDHEN, CDR2 SYDVKM. Here the CDR3 DNA reads TGTGCCAGCGCAATGGCGGGGCCCGGGCAGCCCCAGCATTTT. It yields the protein CASAMAGPGQPQHF.

This clonotype was recorded many times. This chain connects TRBV19 to TRBJ1-4; 7 bases align to TRBD1. There are 17 residues in the CDR3. V shed 4 bases, J shed 0 bases, and the junction held 8 bases outside the gene matches. Germline V gene sequence: CDR1 LNHDA, CDR2 SQIVND (reference sequence). The CDR3 bases are TGTGCCAGTAGTACGGACAGGAAGGTTGCAACTAATGAAAAACTGTTTTTT. Translating it yields CASSTDRKVATNEKLFF. Drawing the rest from reference TRBV19 and TRBJ1-4, the complete variable domain is DGGITQSPKYLFRKEGQNVTLSCEQNLNHDAMYWYRQDPGQGLRLIYYSQIVNDFQKGDIAEGYSVSREKKESFPLTVTSAQKNPTAFYLCASSTDRKVATNEKLFFGSGTQLSVL.

In its sample, this clonotype was seen many times. The chain recombines TRBV11-2 with TRBJ1-4; weak D call: TRBD1 (5 bases). Trimming pared 5 bases from V and 5 bases from J, leaving 9 bases between. CDR1 and CDR2 from the germline V gene are SGHAT and FQNNGV. This CDR3 has 13 amino acids. The CDR3 loop reads CASSRDGNEKLFF. The DNA of the CDR3 is TGTGCCAGCAGCCGGGACGGGAATGAAAAACTGTTTTTT.

This clonotype showed up many times. This sequence joins TRBV6-2 or TRBV6-3 and TRBJ1-1; 7 bases agree with TRBD1. The ends lost 7 bases at V and 2 bases at J; junction bases unmatched: 7. CDR1 MNHEY and CDR2 SVGEGT come from the germline V gene. This CDR3 is 14 amino acids long. This CDR3 is CASMRQGGNTEAFF. The CDR3, as DNA: TGTGCCAGCATGAGACAGGGAGGAAACACTGAAGCTTTCTTT.

This clonotype appeared many times. The V call is TRBV15, the J call TRBJ1-1, with D possibly TRBD1 on 5 matching bases. Trimming left V 8 bases short and J 1 base short, with 14 bases between. Germline V CDR1 and CDR2: LNHNV, YYDKDF (reference sequence). This CDR3 spans 14 amino acids. CDR3 DNA: TGTGCCACCCCAGGGCAGGGTACGAACACTGAAGCTTTCTTT. The encoded protein is CATPGQGTNTEAFF.

The rearrangement uses TRBV20-1 and TRBJ2-1; no clear D. Germline loops: CDR1 DFQATT, CDR2 SNEGSKA (reference sequence). The V end was cut by 2 bases, the J end by 2 bases, with 16 bases between. This CDR3 is 16 amino acids long. The CDR3: CSARPPRRNPYNEQFF. Here the CDR3 DNA reads TGCAGTGCTAGACCCCCACGGCGGAATCCCTACAATGAGCAGTTCTTC.

This clonotype occurred many times. The chain links TRBV12-3 or TRBV12-4 to TRBJ2-3; TRBD2 is a possible D gene (6 bases). V was clipped by 7 bases and J by 4 bases, with 18 bases between them. CDR3 length: 15 residues. The CDR3 protein is CASTLGASVSDTQYF. In nucleotides, the CDR3 is TGTGCCAGCACCCTCGGGGCTAGCGTCTCAGATACGCAGTATTTT.

As to this clonotype: A much larger clone sits a single nucleotide away, making a read error possible. The chain carries TRBV20-1 and TRBJ1-1; no firm D call. CDR3 size: 15 residues. The germline CDR1 and CDR2 sequences are DFQATT and SNEGSKA (reference sequence). CDR3 in amino acids: CSATEWSRMNTESFF. The CDR3 nucleotides read TGCAGTGCTACGGAGTGGAGCAGGATGAACACTGAATCTTTCTTT.

The chain is built from TRBV20-1 and TRBJ2-2; 15 nucleotides align to TRBD2. The J segment lost 6 bases and the V segment lost 6 bases, leaving 5 bases of the junction unmatched. The CDR3 length is 15 residues. Germline loops: CDR1 DFQATT, CDR2 SNEGSKA (reference sequence). The CDR3 DNA is TGCAGTGCCCGGACTAGCGGGGGGGCCGCCGGGGAGCTGTTTTTT. Its translation is CSARTSGGAAGELFF.

This clonotype has a count of ten or more. The chain carries TRBV20-1 and TRBJ2-5; D is perhaps TRBD2 (6 bases). Trimming removed 3 bases from V and 1 base from J, with 27 bases in between. This CDR3 has 19 amino acids. Germline CDR1 DFQATT, CDR2 SNEGSKA (reference sequence). The CDR3 coding sequence is TGCAGTGCTAGCCGCCCCTCCCATCGAATCCGGGGGTTCCAAGAGACCCAGTACTTC. Its translation is CSASRPSHRIRGFQETQYF.

The table lists this clonotype with a few counts. V is TRBV4-1 and J is TRBJ1-1, with D possibly TRBD1 on 5 matching bases. Looked up from germline, CDR1 is MGHRA and CDR2 is YSYEKL. Trimming took off 2 bases at V and 4 bases at J, with 8 bases between the two ends. The CDR3 is made up of 13 amino acids. The CDR3 reads CASSQWGGTEAFF. The CDR3 region has the DNA TGCGCCAGCAGCCAATGGGGGGGCACTGAAGCTTTCTTT.

This clonotype appeared many times. This chain links TRBV7-6 with TRBJ1-4, with 7 bases aligning to TRBD1. With 5 bases clipped from V and 8 bases from J, the junction kept 11 bases outside the gene matches. This CDR3 is built from 15 residues. Looked up from germline, CDR1 is SGHVS and CDR2 is FNYEAQ. CDR3 region: CASSPDDREGEKLFF. The CDR3 DNA follows: TGTGCCAGCAGCCCCGACGACAGGGAGGGGGAAAAACTGTTTTTT.

This clonotype was counted ten times or more. This rearrangement joins TRBV2 to TRBJ1-5; TRBD1 matches at 11 bases. CDR1 and CDR2 from the germline V gene are SNHLY and FYNNEI. This CDR3 is built from 17 residues. With V trimmed by 6 bases and J by 6 bases, 13 bases remained unmatched. Written as DNA, the CDR3 is TGTGCCAGCAGGGAGAGGACAGGGGGCGCGACTCGTCAGCCCCAGCATTTT. This gives the protein CASRERTGGATRQPQHF.

In its sample, this clonotype was seen a few times. The chain uses TRBV9 and TRBJ1-2, with 7 bases matching TRBD1. Germline trimming cut 3 bases from V and 4 bases from J; bases unmatched to any gene: 9. Germline V gene data show CDR1 as SGDLS and CDR2 as YYNGEE. The CDR3 sequence is 15 residues long. CDR3 region: CASSETGKIGYGYTF. The CDR3 DNA sequence: TGTGCCAGCAGCGAGACAGGGAAGATCGGCTATGGCTACACCTTC.

This clonotype was seen many times. The chain links TRBV5-1 to TRBJ2-5, with 7 bases lining up with TRBD2. Germline V gives CDR1 SGHRS, CDR2 YFSETQ. The CDR3 extends over 15 amino acids. Trimming took 5 bases from V and 1 from J; bases not matched to a gene: 8. The CDR3 spells CASSPGGGLQETQYF. The DNA for the CDR3 is TGCGCCAGCAGTCCTGGGGGAGGGCTCCAAGAGACCCAGTACTTC.

Worth noting for this clonotype: A read error may explain this, as a much larger clone is one base away. DNA for the CDR3: TGTGCCAGCCAAACTGGGGCCAATAATTCACCCCTCCACTTT. Its protein is CASQTGANNSPLHF. The rearrangement uses TRBV6-1 and TRBJ1-6; D is perhaps TRBD1 (5 bases). Trimming shortened V by 8 bases and J by 5 bases, and 13 bases separated the two germline ends. Looked up from germline, CDR1 is MNHNS and CDR2 is SASEGT. CDR3 length: 14 amino acids.

The chain employs TRBV11-2 and TRBJ2-5; perhaps D is TRBD1 or TRBD2 (6 bases each). The germline gives CDR1 SGHAT, CDR2 FQNNGV. The V end was cut by 5 bases, the J end by 2 bases, with 12 bases between. This CDR3 comprises 14 residues. CDR3 protein: CASSHGGQQETQYF. In nucleotides, the CDR3 is TGTGCCAGCAGCCACGGGGGCCAGCAAGAGACCCAGTACTTC.

This clonotype was seen many times. V is TRBV30 and J is TRBJ2-2; perhaps TRBD1 as D (6 bases). This CDR3 is built from 15 residues. Germline-derived CDR1 and CDR2 are GTSNPN and SVGIG (reference sequence). Trimming cost V 2 bases and J 0 bases, with 10 bases left between them. CDR3 in DNA: TGTGCCTGGAGTTGGGGGCTAGCGAACACCGGGGAGCTGTTTTTT. Protein sequence: CAWSWGLANTGELFF. Together with reference TRBV30 and TRBJ2-2, the CDR3 gives the full variable domain: SQTIHQWPATLVQPVGSPLSLECTVEGTSNPNLYWYRQAAGRGLQLLFYSVGIGQISSEVPQNLSASRPQDRQFILSSKKLLLSDSGFYLCAWSWGLANTGELFFGEGSRLTVL.

This clonotype was recorded many times. The rearrangement joins TRBV6-1 to TRBJ1-6; D is ambiguous. V lost 1 base, J lost 0 bases, and 10 bases lay in between. Germline values: CDR1 MNHNS, CDR2 SASEGT. This CDR3 is 17 amino acids long. The CDR3 bases are TGTGCCAGCAGTGAAGTGAAGTGGAGCTCCTATAATTCACCCCTCCACTTT. Its protein product is CASSEVKWSSYNSPLHF.

As concerns this clonotype: Being one base from a much bigger clone, this may be a read error. J is TRBJ2-7 and V is TRBV28; TRBD1 aligns across 8 bases. The CDR3 extends over 17 amino acids. Germline V gives CDR1 MDHEN, CDR2 SYDVKM. The CDR3 coding sequence is TGTGCCAGCACTCATCAGCGCATGACAGGGGATTTTTACGGGCAGTACTTC. Translation gives CASTHQRMTGDFYGQYF.

This clonotype was observed a handful of times. The chain combines TRBV6-1 with TRBJ2-7; unclear D gene. The CDR3 has 11 amino acids. V was cut by 7 bases and J by 2 bases, with 6 bases left in between. CDR1 and CDR2 from the germline V gene are MNHNS and SASEGT. The CDR3 region has the DNA TGTGCCAGCACGTTCGCCTACGAGCAGTACTTC. Its translation: CASTFAYEQYF.

The sample holds many counts of this clonotype. J is TRBJ1-1 and V is TRBV12-3 or TRBV12-4, with D unresolved. The length of the CDR3 is 12 residues. V was clipped by 5 bases and J by 4 bases, with 8 bases between them. CDR3 coding DNA: TGTGCCAGCAGTCAGAGGGTCACTGAAGCTTTCTTT. It encodes CASSQRVTEAFF.

Only one count was recorded for this clonotype. CDR3 coding DNA: TGTGCCAGCAGACTAAAGACAGGGGGCCCCCACGAGCAGTACTTC. This translates into CASRLKTGGPHEQYF. The chain uses TRBV6-1 and TRBJ2-7; the match to TRBD1 covers 10 bases. The CDR3 has 15 amino acids. Germline lookup yields CDR1 MNHNS and CDR2 SASEGT. Germline trimming cut 6 bases from V and 5 bases from J; bases unmatched to any gene: 10.

The V and J genes are TRBV5-6 and TRBJ2-5, with 7 bases matching TRBD1. V was pared by 3 bases and J by 4 bases, with 0 bases of the junction left unmatched. Germline CDR1 SGHDT, CDR2 YYEEEE. The length of the CDR3 is 12 residues. CDR3 residues: CASSWDRETQYF. CDR3 sequence (DNA): TGTGCCAGCAGCTGGGACAGAGAGACCCAGTACTTC.

This clonotype was detected many times. V gene TRBV28 combines with J gene TRBJ1-5, with a possible D match to TRBD1 (5 bases). There are 14 residues in the CDR3. V was clipped by 10 bases and J by 2 bases, with 15 bases between them. Germline V gene lookup returns CDR1 MDHEN and CDR2 SYDVKM. The CDR3 nucleotides are TGTGCCACATCCCCGGCCAGGGGCAATCAGCCCCAGCATTTT. Translating gives CATSPARGNQPQHF. The complete variable domain, with remaining parts taken from reference TRBV28 and TRBJ1-5, reads DVKVTQSSRYLVKRTGEKVFLECVQDMDHENMFWYRQDPGLGLRLIYFSYDVKMKEKGDIPEGYSVSREKKERFSLILESASTNQTSMYLCATSPARGNQPQHFGDGTRLSIL.

The rearrangement links TRBV2 to TRBJ1-4, with 7 positions matching TRBD1. Trimming took 8 bases from V and 7 from J; bases not matched to a gene: 13. CDR3 length: 15 residues. Per the germline V gene, CDR1 is SNHLY and CDR2 is FYNNEI. The CDR3: CASSPPGGLGEKLFF. For the CDR3, the DNA is TGTGCCAGCTCACCCCCAGGGGGACTCGGTGAAAAACTGTTTTTT.